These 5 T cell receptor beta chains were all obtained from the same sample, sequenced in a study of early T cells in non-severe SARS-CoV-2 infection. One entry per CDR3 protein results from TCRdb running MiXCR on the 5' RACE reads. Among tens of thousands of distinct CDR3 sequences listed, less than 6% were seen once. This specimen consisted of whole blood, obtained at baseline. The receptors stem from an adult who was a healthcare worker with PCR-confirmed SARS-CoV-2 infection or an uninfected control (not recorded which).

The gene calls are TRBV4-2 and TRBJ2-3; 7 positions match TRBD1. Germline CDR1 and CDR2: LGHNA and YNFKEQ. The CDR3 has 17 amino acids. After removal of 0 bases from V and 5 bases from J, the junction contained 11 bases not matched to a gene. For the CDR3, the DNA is TGTGCCAGCAGCCAAGATAGTACGGCAGGGGGAAGAGATACGCAGTATTTT. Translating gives CASSQDSTAGGRDTQYF.

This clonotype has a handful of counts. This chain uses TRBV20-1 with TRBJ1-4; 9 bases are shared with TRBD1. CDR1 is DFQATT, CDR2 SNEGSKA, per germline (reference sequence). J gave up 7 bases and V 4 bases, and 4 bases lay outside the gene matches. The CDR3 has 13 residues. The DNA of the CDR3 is TGCAGTGCTAACAGGGGGCCCGCTGAAAAACTGTTTTTT. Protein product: CSANRGPAEKLFF.

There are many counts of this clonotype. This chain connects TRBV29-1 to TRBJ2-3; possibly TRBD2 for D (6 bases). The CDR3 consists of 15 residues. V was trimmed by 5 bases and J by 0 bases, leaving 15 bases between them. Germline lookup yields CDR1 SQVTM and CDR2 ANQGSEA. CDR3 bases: TGCAGCGTTCTGGACCCCCGGGGGAGCACAGATACGCAGTATTTT. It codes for CSVLDPRGSTDTQYF.

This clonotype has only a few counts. This chain's CDR3 is CASSLLPHRSTDTQYF. The DNA for the CDR3 is TGTGCCAGCAGTTTACTTCCCCACCGTAGCACAGATACGCAGTATTTT. The chain recombines TRBV12-3 or TRBV12-4 with TRBJ2-3; D remains ambiguous. The CDR3 length is 16 residues. V was clipped by 2 bases and J by 0 bases, with 12 bases between them.

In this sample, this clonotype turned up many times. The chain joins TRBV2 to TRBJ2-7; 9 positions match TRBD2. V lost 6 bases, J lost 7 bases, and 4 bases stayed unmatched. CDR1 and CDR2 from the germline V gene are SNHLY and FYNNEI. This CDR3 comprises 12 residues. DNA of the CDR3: TGTGCCAGCAGATTAGCGGGAGTTGAGCAGTACTTC. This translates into CASRLAGVEQYF.